Below, 32 T cell receptor beta chains from the same sample are listed, as sequenced in a study of OX40 agonist ivuxolimab in advanced cancers. The protocol was immunoSEQ multiplex PCR, while the TCRdb copy is restricted to in-frame clones and leaves out a portion. The profile shows 60,000 to 100,000 clones, around 90% of them singletons. This sample comprised CD4+ or CD8+ T cells sorted from blood, obtained in a trial of the OX40 agonist ivuxolimab. The receptors shown here come from an adult with an advanced solid tumor such as melanoma, head and neck, liver or kidney cancer.

V gene TRBV7-2 combines with J gene TRBJ1-1; perhaps TRBD1 as D (6 bases). The CDR3 runs to 13 residues. V was clipped by 4 bases and J by 1 base, with 7 bases between them. In germline, CDR1 is SGHTA, CDR2 FQGNSA. CDR3 amino acids: CASSSDRNTEAFF. The CDR3 DNA is TGTGCCAGCAGCTCGGACAGGAACACTGAAGCTTTCTTT.

The V and J genes are TRBV29-1 and TRBJ1-1; D not certain. V shed 4 bases and J shed 7 bases, with 13 bases lying between them. Germline V lookup: CDR1 SQVTM, CDR2 ANQGSEA. The CDR3 consists of 12 residues. CDR3 region: CSVAPGRGEAFF. Here the CDR3 DNA reads TGCAGCGTTGCTCCGGGTCGGGGTGAAGCTTTCTTT. Filled out from reference TRBV29-1 and TRBJ1-1, the complete variable domain reads SAVISQKPSRDICQRGTSLTIQCQVDSQVTMMFWYRQQPGQSLTLIATANQGSEATYESGFVIDKFPISRPNLTFSTLTVSNMSPEDSSIYLCSVAPGRGEAFFGQGTRLTVV.

The chain has TRBV28 and TRBJ1-2; perhaps TRBD1 as D (5 bases). The germline V gene has CDR1 MDHEN and CDR2 SYDVKM. Trimming pared 8 bases from V and 9 bases from J, leaving 13 bases between. The CDR3 consists of 11 residues. The CDR3 DNA sequence: TGTGCCAGCTTCCGGGACGGGCGCTACACCTTC. Its protein is CASFRDGRYTF.

The genes are TRBV6-5 and TRBJ2-7; TRBD2 aligns across 14 bases. CDR1 MNHEY and CDR2 SVGAGI come from the germline V gene. This CDR3 contains 15 residues. With 9 bases clipped from V and 6 bases from J, the junction kept 10 bases outside the gene matches. CDR3 sequence reads: CASSGGLAGAGEQYF. Here the CDR3 DNA reads TGTGCCAGTTCCGGGGGACTAGCGGGAGCGGGCGAGCAGTACTTC.

V usage is TRBV18 and J usage is TRBJ2-5; 7 bases are a match to TRBD2. The V gene end was trimmed by 6 bases and the J gene end by 5 bases; junction bases not matched to a gene: 12. The CDR3 covers 15 residues. Per the germline V gene, CDR1 is KGHSH and CDR2 is LQKENI. The CDR3 region is CASSLGLGRSETQYF. CDR3 in DNA: TGTGCCAGCTCTCTTGGACTAGGCCGAAGTGAGACCCAGTACTTC.

This clone was detected only a few times. The J gene is TRBJ1-2, the V gene TRBV27; 11 nucleotides line up with TRBD1. Germline CDR1 and CDR2: MNHEY and SMNVEV (reference sequence). The V and J ends lost 8 bases and 8 bases, in that order; junction bases with no gene match: 4. The CDR3 length is 12 residues. As DNA, the CDR3 is TGTGCCAGCTCGGACAGGGGGCACGGCTACACCTTC. Protein product: CASSDRGHGYTF.

The chain is built from TRBV6-1 and TRBJ2-7, with D uncertain. Germline V gene lookup returns CDR1 MNHNS and CDR2 SASEGT. With 2 bases removed from V and 5 bases from J, the gap between germline ends came to 10 bases. The CDR3 loop spans 13 amino acids. The CDR3 coding sequence is TGTGCCAGCAGTGAACTTCGATTGGACGAGCAGTACTTC. Amino acid sequence: CASSELRLDEQYF.

The V gene is TRBV27, the J gene TRBJ1-4; no firm D call. CDR1 is MNHEY and CDR2 is SMNVEV in the germline V gene (reference sequence). V was pared by 8 bases and J by 0 bases, with 22 bases between. This CDR3 has 18 amino acids. The CDR3 sequence: CASRFWGGSRATNEKLFF. The CDR3 DNA sequence: TGTGCCAGCCGATTTTGGGGAGGGTCTCGGGCAACTAATGAAAAACTGTTTTTT.

The chain links TRBV5-8 to TRBJ2-1; TRBD2 aligns across 10 bases. This CDR3 spans 15 amino acids. The V and J ends lost 5 bases and 7 bases, in that order; junction bases with no gene match: 9. Per germline, CDR1 SGHTS and CDR2 YDEGEE. Here the CDR3 reads CASRITSGAINEQFF. In DNA form, the CDR3 reads TGTGCCAGCAGGATCACTAGCGGGGCCATTAATGAGCAGTTCTTC.

The chain combines TRBV25-1 with TRBJ1-1; no definite D call. CDR1 and CDR2 from the germline V gene are MGHDK and SYGVNS. V gave up 2 bases and J gave up 5 bases, with 9 bases separating them. The CDR3 is made up of 13 amino acids. CDR3 in amino acids: CASSEALGTEAFF. The CDR3 bases are TGTGCCAGCAGTGAAGCGCTGGGGACTGAAGCTTTCTTT.

DNA of the CDR3: TGTGGGGCCCGGACAGGGGCCACAGATACGCAGTATTTT. It is translated as CGARTGATDTQYF. V and J are TRBV15 and TRBJ2-3, with 9 bases aligning to TRBD1. This CDR3 has 13 residues. Germline V CDR1 and CDR2: LNHNV, YYDKDF (reference sequence). The variable domain in full, with the rest retrieved from reference TRBV15 and TRBJ2-3, is DAMVIQNPRYQVTQFGKPVTLSCSQTLNHNVMYWYQQKSSQAPKLLFHYYDKDFNNEADTPDNFQSRRPNTSFCFLDIRSPGLGDTAMYLCGARTGATDTQYFGPGTRLTVL.

V and J are TRBV7-8 and TRBJ2-7; D possibly corresponds to TRBD2 (5 bases). CDR1 is SGHVS, CDR2 FQNEAQ, per germline. Trimming stripped 3 bases from V and 3 bases from J, with 9 bases between. CDR3 length equals 13 residues. The CDR3 DNA follows: TGTGCCAGCAGCTTGGACTCTCGCTACGAGCAGTACTTC. This gives the protein CASSLDSRYEQYF.

V usage is TRBV7-6 and J usage is TRBJ1-4, with a tentative D call TRBD1 (5 bases). The V end was cut by 4 bases, the J end by 3 bases, with 21 bases between. CDR3 length: 18 amino acids. Germline CDR1 SGHVS, CDR2 FNYEAQ. The CDR3 spells CASSSVGVRGTANEKLFF. DNA for the CDR3: TGTGCCAGCAGCTCGGTAGGGGTCCGGGGCACAGCTAATGAAAAACTGTTTTTT.

This clone was recorded only once. The chain uses TRBV27 and TRBJ2-1, with 10 bases that match TRBD2. Per the germline V gene, CDR1 is MNHEY and CDR2 is SMNVEV (reference sequence). The CDR3 totals 15 residues. The junction had 3 bases not matched to a gene; V was cut back by 0 bases and J by 7 bases. The CDR3 region is CASSLSPSGSNEQFF. The DNA of the CDR3 is TGTGCCAGCAGTTTATCCCCTAGCGGGAGTAATGAGCAGTTCTTC.

This rearrangement joins TRBV29-1 to TRBJ2-7; TRBD2 is a possible D gene (5 bases). V was cut by 3 bases and J by 6 bases, with 15 bases left in between. Per germline, CDR1 SQVTM and CDR2 ANQGSEA. This CDR3 comprises 13 residues. CDR3 sequence reads: CSVERENLAEQYF. In nucleotides, the CDR3 is TGCAGCGTTGAGAGGGAGAATCTGGCCGAGCAGTACTTC.

The chain links TRBV19 to TRBJ2-4, with D tentatively TRBD2 (6 bases). The CDR3 is 15 residues long. Per germline, CDR1 LNHDA and CDR2 SQIVND (reference sequence). Between the trimmed V and J ends, which lost 9 bases and 0 bases, there was a span of 15 bases. The CDR3 is CASTRDWLAKNIQYF. The CDR3 region has the DNA TGTGCCAGCACTAGGGACTGGCTAGCCAAAAACATTCAGTACTTC. The full variable domain, rest sourced from reference TRBV19 and TRBJ2-4, is DGGITQSPKYLFRKEGQNVTLSCEQNLNHDAMYWYRQDPGQGLRLIYYSQIVNDFQKGDIAEGYSVSREKKESFPLTVTSAQKNPTAFYLCASTRDWLAKNIQYFGAGTRLSVL.

V and J are TRBV10-3 and TRBJ2-3, with TRBD2 identical over 7 bases. CDR1 is ENHRY and CDR2 is SYGVKD in the germline V gene. This CDR3 is built from 16 residues. V was clipped by 5 bases and J by 0 bases; unmatched bases: 8. For the CDR3, the DNA is TGTGCCATCAGTTCTAGCGGCGCCCTTAGCACAGATACGCAGTATTTT. The encoded protein is CAISSSGALSTDTQYF.

The chain couples TRBV10-1 to TRBJ1-2; no definite D call. Trimming removed 3 bases from V and 0 bases from J, with 5 bases in between. Germline loops: CDR1 WNHNN, CDR2 SYGVQD (reference sequence). The CDR3 loop spans 13 amino acids. CDR3 nucleotides: TGCGCCAGCAGTGACCGACCTAACTATGGCTACACCTTC. Translation gives CASSDRPNYGYTF.

This chain links TRBV7-9 with TRBJ2-7; 12 positions match TRBD1. Trimming cost V 5 bases and J 7 bases; bases outside gene matches: 6. CDR3 size: 14 residues. Per the germline V gene, CDR1 is SEHNR and CDR2 is FQNEAQ (reference sequence). CDR3 region: CASSEGQGAQEQYF. The DNA of the CDR3 is TGTGCCAGCAGCGAGGGACAGGGGGCGCAGGAGCAGTACTTC.

V usage is TRBV11-3 and J usage is TRBJ1-3, with D unclear. Germline assignment: CDR1 SGHNT and CDR2 YENEEA. The CDR3 contains 14 residues. The germline V and J ends were trimmed by 1 base and 8 bases, with 12 bases remaining between them. The CDR3 DNA reads as TGTGCCAGCAGCTTAGCGCGGGTCGCGGACACCATATATTTT. Protein product: CASSLARVADTIYF.

The chain carries TRBV6-5 and TRBJ1-2; D ambiguous. Germline CDR1 is MNHEY and CDR2 is SVGAGI. The CDR3 extends over 15 amino acids. V lost 0 bases to trimming and J lost 6 bases, with 14 bases between them. The CDR3 DNA is TGTGCCAGCAGTTACTCCCCCAGGTTTAGGGATGGCTACACCTTC. It is translated as CASSYSPRFRDGYTF.

This sequence joins TRBV28 and TRBJ1-5; tentative D call: TRBD1 (6 bases). Germline CDR1 and CDR2: MDHEN and SYDVKM. Trimming shortened V by 3 bases and J by 7 bases, and 16 bases separated the two germline ends. The CDR3 has 15 amino acids. The CDR3 spells CASSFLGGLRQPQHF. In nucleotides, the CDR3 is TGTGCCAGCAGTTTTTTAGGGGGATTAAGGCAGCCCCAGCATTTT.

The V call is TRBV18, the J call TRBJ2-3, with 8 bases identical to TRBD1. Germline V gene lookup returns CDR1 KGHSH and CDR2 LQKENI. J gave up 5 bases and V 3 bases, and 10 bases lay outside the gene matches. The CDR3 contains 16 residues. In DNA, the CDR3 is TGTGCCAGCTCACCCATTGGACAGGGTAAGGGAGATACGCAGTATTTT. Encoded protein: CASSPIGQGKGDTQYF.

The chain uses TRBV6-1 and TRBJ2-7; D call uncertain. This CDR3 is built from 12 residues. V lost 7 bases to trimming and J lost 0 bases, with 7 bases between them. Germline V gene sequence: CDR1 MNHNS, CDR2 SASEGT. The CDR3: CASTVLSYEQYF. CDR3 DNA sequence: TGTGCCAGCACCGTTCTCTCCTACGAGCAGTACTTC.

This clone was counted a few times. The chain links TRBV14 to TRBJ1-2, with D possibly TRBD1 on 6 matching bases. The CDR3 runs 15 residues. V gave up 3 bases and J gave up 1 base, with 12 bases separating them. Germline assignment: CDR1 SGHDN and CDR2 FVKESK. This chain's CDR3 is CASSHTGFDNYGYTF. As DNA, the CDR3 is TGTGCCAGCAGCCATACAGGGTTTGATAACTATGGCTACACCTTC. Full variable domain (rest looked up from reference TRBV14 and TRBJ1-2): EAGVTQFPSHSVIEKGQTVTLRCDPISGHDNLYWYRRVMGKEIKFLLHFVKESKQDESGMPNNRFLAERTGGTYSTLKVQPAELEDSGVYFCASSHTGFDNYGYTFGSGTRLTVV.

The CDR3 DNA reads as TGTGCCATCAGTGAAGCTCCTAACACTGAAGCTTTCTTT. It encodes CAISEAPNTEAFF. V is TRBV10-3 and J is TRBJ1-1; D not certain. The germline CDR1 and CDR2 sequences are ENHRY and SYGVKD. Trimming removed 3 bases at V and 2 bases at J, with 7 bases between. The CDR3 is 13 amino acids.

This clone has just a few counts. The J gene is TRBJ2-2, the V gene TRBV19; TRBD1 might be the D (7 bases). CDR3 size: 16 residues. V lost 5 bases, J lost 0 bases, and 13 bases lay in between. Germline V gene data show CDR1 as LNHDA and CDR2 as SQIVND (reference sequence). The CDR3 spells CASSSSGGTNTGELFF. The CDR3 DNA sequence: TGTGCCAGTAGTTCGTCAGGGGGGACGAACACCGGGGAGCTGTTTTTT.

CDR3 bases: TGTGCCAGCAGCGTCGGAGGACAGGGGAGCACTGAAGCTTTCTTT. Protein sequence: CASSVGGQGSTEAFF. The V gene is TRBV9, the J gene TRBJ1-1, with 9 bases identical to TRBD1. V lost 2 bases and J lost 4; bases outside the gene matches: 6. CDR1 and CDR2 from the germline V gene are SGDLS and YYNGEE. This CDR3 is 15 amino acids long.

The chain employs TRBV6-6 and TRBJ2-1, with 9 bases matching TRBD2. Germline V gene sequence: CDR1 MNHNY, CDR2 SVGAGI (reference sequence). The CDR3 runs to 12 residues. Trimming removed 4 bases from V and 15 bases from J; junction bases left unmatched: 7. The CDR3 DNA reads as TGTGCCAGCAGTTCCAGCGGGAGGAAGTCGTTCTTC. Its protein product is CASSSSGRKSFF.

The chain combines TRBV19 with TRBJ2-2, with a tentative D call TRBD2 (5 bases). Looked up from germline, CDR1 is LNHDA and CDR2 is SQIVND (reference sequence). Between the trimmed V and J ends, which lost 5 bases and 4 bases, there was a span of 14 bases. The CDR3 totals 15 residues. This CDR3 reads CASSSLLRATGELFF. CDR3 sequence (DNA): TGTGCCAGTAGTTCACTTTTGAGGGCCACCGGGGAGCTGTTTTTT. The full variable domain, its missing parts supplied by reference TRBV19 and TRBJ2-2, is DGGITQSPKYLFRKEGQNVTLSCEQNLNHDAMYWYRQDPGQGLRLIYYSQIVNDFQKGDIAEGYSVSREKKESFPLTVTSAQKNPTAFYLCASSSLLRATGELFFGEGSRLTVL.

This sequence joins TRBV21-1 and TRBJ2-2; the table names TRBD1, a call not compared with the DNA. TRBV21-1 represents a pseudogene. The CDR3 is 16 amino acids. CDR3 sequence: CASSKGPETVTGELFF. For the CDR3, the DNA is TGTGCCAGCAGCAAAGGCCCGGAGACAGTCACCGGGGAGCTGTTTTTT.

This clone was observed a single time. V usage is TRBV6-1 and J usage is TRBJ2-1; 10 nucleotides agree with TRBD2. Trimming cost V 6 bases and J 2 bases; bases outside gene matches: 4. This CDR3 region has 15 residues. Germline-derived CDR1 and CDR2 are MNHNS and SASEGT. In DNA, the CDR3 is TGTGCCAGCAGGATCCTAGCGGGAGCCTACAATGAGCAGTTCTTC. Its translation: CASRILAGAYNEQFF.